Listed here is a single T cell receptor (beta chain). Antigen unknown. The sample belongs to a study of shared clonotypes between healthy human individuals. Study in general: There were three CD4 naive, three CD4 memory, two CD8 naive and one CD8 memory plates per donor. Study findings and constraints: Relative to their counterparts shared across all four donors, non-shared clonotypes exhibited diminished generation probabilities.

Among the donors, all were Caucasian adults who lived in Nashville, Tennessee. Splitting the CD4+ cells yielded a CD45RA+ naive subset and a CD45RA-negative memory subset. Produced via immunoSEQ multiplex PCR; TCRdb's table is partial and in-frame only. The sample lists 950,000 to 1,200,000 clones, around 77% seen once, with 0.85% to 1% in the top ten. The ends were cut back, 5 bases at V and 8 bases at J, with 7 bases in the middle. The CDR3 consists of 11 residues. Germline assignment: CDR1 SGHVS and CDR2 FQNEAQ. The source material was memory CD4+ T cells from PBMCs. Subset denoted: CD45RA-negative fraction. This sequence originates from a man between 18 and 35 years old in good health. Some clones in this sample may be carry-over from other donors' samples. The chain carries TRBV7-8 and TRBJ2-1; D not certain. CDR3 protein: CASSHAYEQFF. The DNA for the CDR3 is TGTGCCAGCAGCCATGCCTATGAGCAGTTCTTC.